Judged by abundance, the clone carrying this T cell receptor (beta chain) is medium-sized. The antigen remains undetermined. The sample comes from a study of liver allograft versus peripheral blood T cells. On the study more broadly: The authors compared T cell receptor repertoires in transplanted livers with recipients' peripheral blood repertoires. Study findings and constraints: Peripheral blood reportedly held T cell receptor repertoires that differed from those inside liver allografts.

TCRdb re-analysed the reads in MiXCR, keeping a single row per CDR3 protein. The sample yields 6,500 to 10,000 distinct CDR3 sequences, 15% to 20% seen once. Looked up from germline, CDR1 is SEHNR and CDR2 is FQNEAQ (reference sequence). The CDR3 extends over 17 amino acids. Trimming shortened V by 1 base and J by 1 base, and 13 bases separated the two germline ends. This rearrangement joins TRBV7-9 to TRBJ2-2, with D possibly being TRBD2 (5 bases). This clonotype was sampled from a human patient who had a liver transplant. The graft donor may be the source of some T cells. CDR3 in amino acids: CASSLVSLALNTGELFF. CDR3 in DNA: TGTGCCAGCAGCTTAGTTTCCCTAGCCCTGAACACCGGGGAGCTGTTTTTT.